This TCR beta chain was profiled in a study of CD8+ T cells in alopecia areata. The wider study: For treated patients, severity scores reflected the percentage of scalp area affected.

The V gene lost 6 bases and the J gene lost 2 bases, with 16 bases spanning the gap. CDR1 is SNHLY, CDR2 FYNNEI, per germline. The CDR3 runs 15 residues. Study-wide results and limits: Expanded CD8+ clones among the top 100, as well as scalp clonality, were significantly decreased by tofacitinib.

For this clone: What it binds is unknown.

The treatment: oral pan-JAK inhibitor, 5-10 mg twice daily. Investigators isolated RNA and reverse transcribed it into cDNA to act as the sequencing template. Measured with immunoSEQ multiplex PCR; TCRdb has only the in-frame clones, and not every one. The sample includes 200,000 to 250,000 clones, 50% to 75% of them seen just once. This sequence originates from a human donor with alopecia areata. Sequenced material: CD4+ T cells sorted from blood, taken at week 4, from a patient treated with tofacitinib. The V gene is TRBV2, the J gene TRBJ2-5; D call uncertain. The CDR3 sequence is CASRAGPERQETQYF. CDR3 DNA sequence: TGTGCCAGCAGAGCCGGACCAGAACGTCAAGAGACCCAGTACTTC.